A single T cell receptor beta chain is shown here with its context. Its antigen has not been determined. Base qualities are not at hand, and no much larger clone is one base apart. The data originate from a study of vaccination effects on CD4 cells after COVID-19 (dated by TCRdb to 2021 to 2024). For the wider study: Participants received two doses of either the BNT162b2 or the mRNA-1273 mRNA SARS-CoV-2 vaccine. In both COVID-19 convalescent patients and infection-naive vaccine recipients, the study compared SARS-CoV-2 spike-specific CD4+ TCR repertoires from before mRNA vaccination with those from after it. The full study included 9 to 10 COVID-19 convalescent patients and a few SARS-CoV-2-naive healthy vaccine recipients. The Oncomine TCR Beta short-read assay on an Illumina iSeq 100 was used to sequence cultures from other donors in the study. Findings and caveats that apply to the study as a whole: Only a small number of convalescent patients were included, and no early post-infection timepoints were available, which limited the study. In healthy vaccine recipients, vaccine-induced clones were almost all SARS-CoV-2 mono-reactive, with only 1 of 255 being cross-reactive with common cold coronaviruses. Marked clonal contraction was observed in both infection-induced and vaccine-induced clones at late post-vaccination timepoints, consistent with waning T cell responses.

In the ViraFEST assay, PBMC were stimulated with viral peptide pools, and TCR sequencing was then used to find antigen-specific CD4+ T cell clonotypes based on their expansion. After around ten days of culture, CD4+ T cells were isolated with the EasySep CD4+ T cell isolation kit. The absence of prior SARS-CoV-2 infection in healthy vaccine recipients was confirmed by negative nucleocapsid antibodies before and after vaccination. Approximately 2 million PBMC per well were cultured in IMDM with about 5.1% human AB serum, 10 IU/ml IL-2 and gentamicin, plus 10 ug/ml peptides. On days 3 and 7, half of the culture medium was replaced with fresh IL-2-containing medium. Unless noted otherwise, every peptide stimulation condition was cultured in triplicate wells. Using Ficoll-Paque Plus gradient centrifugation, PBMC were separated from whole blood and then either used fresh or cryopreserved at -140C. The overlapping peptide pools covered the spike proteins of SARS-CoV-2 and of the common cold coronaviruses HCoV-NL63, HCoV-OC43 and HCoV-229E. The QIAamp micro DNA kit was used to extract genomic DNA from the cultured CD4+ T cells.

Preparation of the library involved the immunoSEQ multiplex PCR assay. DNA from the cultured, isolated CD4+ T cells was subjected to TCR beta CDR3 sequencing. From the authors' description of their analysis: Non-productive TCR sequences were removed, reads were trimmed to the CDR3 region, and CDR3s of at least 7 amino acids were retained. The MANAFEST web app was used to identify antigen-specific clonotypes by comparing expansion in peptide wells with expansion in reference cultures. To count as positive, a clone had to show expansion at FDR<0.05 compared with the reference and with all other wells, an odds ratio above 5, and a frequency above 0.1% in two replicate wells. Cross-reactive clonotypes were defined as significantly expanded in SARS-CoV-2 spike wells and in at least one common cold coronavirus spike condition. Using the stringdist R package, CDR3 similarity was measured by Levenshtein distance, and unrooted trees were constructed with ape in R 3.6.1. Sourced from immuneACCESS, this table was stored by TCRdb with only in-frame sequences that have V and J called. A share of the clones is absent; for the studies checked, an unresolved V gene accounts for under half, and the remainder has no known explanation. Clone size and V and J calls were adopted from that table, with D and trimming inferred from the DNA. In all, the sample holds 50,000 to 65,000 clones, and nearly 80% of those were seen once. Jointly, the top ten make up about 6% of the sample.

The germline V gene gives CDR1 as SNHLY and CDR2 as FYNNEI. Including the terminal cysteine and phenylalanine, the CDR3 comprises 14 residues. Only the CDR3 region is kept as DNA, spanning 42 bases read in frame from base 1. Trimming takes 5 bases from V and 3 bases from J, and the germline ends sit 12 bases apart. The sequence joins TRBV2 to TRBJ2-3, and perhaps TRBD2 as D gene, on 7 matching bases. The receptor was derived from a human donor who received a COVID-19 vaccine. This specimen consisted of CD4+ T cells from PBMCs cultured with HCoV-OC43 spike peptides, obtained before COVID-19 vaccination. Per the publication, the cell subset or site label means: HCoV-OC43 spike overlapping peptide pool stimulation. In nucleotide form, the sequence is TGTGCCAGCAGTAGGGAGGGGGGTACAGATACGCAGTATTTT. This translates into CASSREGGTDTQYF.